These T cell receptor beta chains were read from a single sample in a study of shared clonotypes between healthy human individuals. Clones were read by immunoSEQ multiplex PCR, and TCRdb kept only the in-frame ones, dropping some. The repertoire holds about 2.4 million clones, with approximately 94% as singletons. Sequences were obtained from naive CD4+ T cells from PBMCs. The source of these receptors is a man between 18 and 35 years old in good health. Some clones in this sample may be carry-over from other donors' samples. Both conserved end residues are part of each CDR3. A D gene is named only where the DNA matches it firmly. A clone size is listed for some rows: how often the clone was seen (once, few, many), or a class if it is expanded.

d_call: .; clone_size: .; v_call: TRBV5-1; j_call: TRBJ1-1; cdr3_aa: CASTTGNSRDTEAFF; cdr3_nt: TGCGCCAGCACCACCGGGAACTCCAGGGACACTGAAGCTTTCTTT
d_call: .; clone_size: .; v_call: TRBV5-1; j_call: TRBJ2-2; cdr3_aa: CASRWGGANTGELFF; cdr3_nt: TGCGCCAGCAGGTGGGGCGGGGCGAACACCGGGGAGCTGTTTTTT
d_call: .; clone_size: .; v_call: TRBV7-9; j_call: TRBJ1-1; cdr3_aa: CASSLLQGFTEAFF; cdr3_nt: TGTGCCAGCAGCTTACTTCAGGGGTTCACTGAAGCTTTCTTT
d_call: TRBD1; clone_size: .; v_call: TRBV18; j_call: TRBJ2-1; cdr3_aa: CASSPQNRDRYNEQFF; cdr3_nt: TGTGCCAGCTCACCGCAGAACCGGGACAGATACAATGAGCAGTTCTTC
d_call: .; clone_size: .; v_call: TRBV28; j_call: TRBJ2-1; cdr3_aa: CASSLIFGGPGYNEQFF; cdr3_nt: TGTGCCAGCAGTTTAATATTTGGAGGGCCGGGGTACAATGAGCAGTTCTTC
d_call: .; clone_size: .; v_call: TRBV6-5; j_call: TRBJ1-1; cdr3_aa: CASSWSTEAFF; cdr3_nt: TGTGCCAGCAGTTGGAGCACTGAAGCTTTCTTT
d_call: TRBD1; clone_size: .; v_call: TRBV7-3; j_call: TRBJ2-2; cdr3_aa: CASSSAGGAGTGELFF; cdr3_nt: TGTGCCAGCAGCTCCGCAGGGGGCGCGGGGACCGGGGAGCTGTTTTTT
d_call: TRBD2; clone_size: .; v_call: TRBV5-1; j_call: TRBJ2-5; cdr3_aa: CASSLAGLAGGPGSQETQYF; cdr3_nt: TGCGCCAGCAGCTTGGCCGGACTAGCGGGAGGGCCCGGGTCCCAAGAGACCCAGTACTTC
d_call: .; clone_size: .; v_call: TRBV11-3; j_call: TRBJ2-3; cdr3_aa: CASSLVETDTQYF; cdr3_nt: TGTGCCAGCAGCTTAGTTGAGACGGATACGCAGTATTTT
d_call: .; clone_size: .; v_call: TRBV4-2; j_call: TRBJ2-5; cdr3_aa: CASSPRGEAGRGLFQETQYF; cdr3_nt: TGTGCCAGCAGCCCCAGGGGTGAAGCGGGTAGGGGGCTGTTTCAAGAGACCCAGTACTTC
d_call: .; clone_size: .; v_call: TRBV28; j_call: TRBJ1-4; cdr3_aa: CASSFLKEKLFF; cdr3_nt: TGTGCCAGCAGTTTTCTGAAAGAAAAACTGTTTTTT
d_call: .; clone_size: .; v_call: TRBV6-5; j_call: TRBJ1-2; cdr3_aa: CASTGQGNYGYTF; cdr3_nt: TGTGCCAGCACGGGGCAGGGTAACTATGGCTACACCTTC
d_call: .; clone_size: .; v_call: TRBV4-1; j_call: TRBJ2-1; cdr3_aa: CASSQPGGPSGQFF; cdr3_nt: TGCGCCAGCAGCCAGCCCGGGGGCCCTAGTGGGCAGTTCTTC
d_call: .; clone_size: .; v_call: TRBV15; j_call: TRBJ2-3; cdr3_aa: CATSSHHGSLTDTQYF; cdr3_nt: TGTGCCACCAGCAGTCACCACGGGAGTCTTACAGATACGCAGTATTTT
d_call: .; clone_size: .; v_call: TRBV29-1; j_call: TRBJ2-3; cdr3_aa: CSVEGRYTDTQYF; cdr3_nt: TGCAGCGTTGAGGGGAGGTACACAGATACGCAGTATTTT
d_call: TRBD1; clone_size: .; v_call: TRBV27; j_call: TRBJ2-1; cdr3_aa: CASRPGTVDVVNEQFF; cdr3_nt: TGTGCCAGCAGACCCGGGACAGTCGACGTTGTCAATGAGCAGTTCTTC
d_call: TRBD2; clone_size: .; v_call: TRBV7-3; j_call: TRBJ2-1; cdr3_aa: CASSLNAGGRQFF; cdr3_nt: TGTGCCAGCAGCTTAAACGCGGGAGGTCGTCAGTTCTTC
d_call: .; clone_size: .; v_call: TRBV10-1; j_call: TRBJ2-1; cdr3_aa: CASSEGGLTYNEQFF; cdr3_nt: TGCGCCAGCAGTGAGGGGGGACTCACCTACAATGAGCAGTTCTTC
d_call: .; clone_size: .; v_call: TRBV5-1; j_call: TRBJ1-4; cdr3_aa: CASSLAANEKLFF; cdr3_nt: TGCGCCAGCAGCTTGGCCGCTAATGAAAAACTGTTTTTT
d_call: TRBD1; clone_size: .; v_call: TRBV30; j_call: TRBJ1-1; cdr3_aa: CAATIPGQGNTEAFF; cdr3_nt: TGTGCCGCAACCATCCCGGGACAGGGGAACACTGAAGCTTTCTTT
d_call: TRBD1; clone_size: .; v_call: TRBV11-2; j_call: TRBJ2-7; cdr3_aa: CASMKTGPNYEQYF; cdr3_nt: TGTGCCAGCATGAAGACAGGGCCGAACTACGAGCAGTACTTC
d_call: .; clone_size: .; v_call: TRBV27; j_call: TRBJ2-1; cdr3_aa: CASSPLPKGYNEQFF; cdr3_nt: TGTGCCAGCAGCCCCCTCCCTAAGGGGTACAATGAGCAGTTCTTC
d_call: .; clone_size: .; v_call: TRBV5-1; j_call: TRBJ2-5; cdr3_aa: CASSLAGFQETQYF; cdr3_nt: TGCGCCAGCAGCTTGGCAGGGTTCCAAGAGACCCAGTACTTC
d_call: TRBD2; clone_size: .; v_call: TRBV7-3; j_call: TRBJ2-3; cdr3_aa: CASSLSPRGSGTDTQYF; cdr3_nt: TGTGCCAGCAGCTTATCACCTCGCGGGAGTGGCACAGATACGCAGTATTTT
d_call: .; clone_size: .; v_call: TRBV27; j_call: TRBJ1-4; cdr3_aa: CASSPWGPTNEKLFF; cdr3_nt: TGTGCCAGCAGTCCCTGGGGACCGACTAATGAAAAACTGTTTTTT
d_call: TRBD2; clone_size: .; v_call: TRBV4-1; j_call: TRBJ2-3; cdr3_aa: CASSLTRQAGGTDTQYF; cdr3_nt: TGCGCCAGCAGCCTCACAAGGCAGGCGGGGGGCACAGATACGCAGTATTTT
d_call: TRBD1; clone_size: .; v_call: TRBV2; j_call: TRBJ2-3; cdr3_aa: CASRAGGTGRDF; cdr3_nt: TGTGCCAGCAGGGCCGGTGGGACAGGGAGGGATTTT
d_call: TRBD1; clone_size: .; v_call: TRBV11-3; j_call: TRBJ1-3; cdr3_aa: CASSQTWTGSSGNTIYF; cdr3_nt: TGTGCCAGCAGTCAAACCTGGACAGGCAGCTCTGGAAACACCATATATTTT
d_call: .; clone_size: .; v_call: TRBV5-1; j_call: TRBJ2-3; cdr3_aa: CASSSHRVADTQYF; cdr3_nt: TGCGCCAGCAGCTCCCACAGGGTCGCAGATACGCAGTATTTT
d_call: .; clone_size: .; v_call: TRBV5-1; j_call: TRBJ2-2; cdr3_aa: CASSRADDGGELFF; cdr3_nt: TGCGCCAGCAGCCGGGCCGATGACGGCGGGGAGCTGTTTTTT
d_call: .; clone_size: .; v_call: TRBV6-1; j_call: TRBJ1-2; cdr3_aa: CASRWGNYGYTF; cdr3_nt: TGTGCCAGCAGGTGGGGGAACTATGGCTACACCTTC
d_call: TRBD1; clone_size: .; v_call: TRBV27; j_call: TRBJ1-1; cdr3_aa: CASSLGQGASEAFF; cdr3_nt: TGTGCCAGCAGTTTGGGACAGGGGGCATCTGAAGCTTTCTTT
d_call: .; clone_size: .; v_call: TRBV7-2; j_call: TRBJ1-2; cdr3_aa: CASSLQSASNYGYTF; cdr3_nt: TGTGCCAGCAGCTTACAATCAGCATCTAACTATGGCTACACCTTC
d_call: .; clone_size: .; v_call: TRBV7-9; j_call: TRBJ1-2; cdr3_aa: CASSSIPTGGYTF; cdr3_nt: TGTGCCAGCAGCTCGATTCCCACTGGGGGCTACACCTTC
d_call: .; clone_size: .; v_call: TRBV18; j_call: TRBJ1-5; cdr3_aa: CASSLEDGTNQPQHF; cdr3_nt: TGTGCCAGCTCACTCGAGGACGGGACTAATCAGCCCCAGCATTTT
d_call: .; clone_size: .; v_call: TRBV18; j_call: TRBJ2-3; cdr3_aa: CASSSRTGTDTQYF; cdr3_nt: TGTGCCAGCTCAAGTCGGACGGGGACAGATACGCAGTATTTT
d_call: .; clone_size: few; v_call: TRBV7-9; j_call: TRBJ1-2; cdr3_aa: CASSLGPTGYGYTF; cdr3_nt: TGTGCCAGCAGCTTAGGCCCAACGGGCTATGGCTACACCTTC
d_call: TRBD1; clone_size: .; v_call: TRBV27; j_call: TRBJ2-7; cdr3_aa: CASSDRELYEQYF; cdr3_nt: TGTGCCAGCAGCGACAGGGAACTCTACGAGCAGTACTTC
d_call: .; clone_size: .; v_call: TRBV5-1; j_call: TRBJ2-3; cdr3_aa: CASSATRGSGGNTQYF; cdr3_nt: TGCGCCAGCAGCGCTACGCGAGGCTCGGGGGGCAATACGCAGTATTTT
d_call: .; clone_size: .; v_call: TRBV7-9; j_call: TRBJ1-2; cdr3_aa: CASSPREAAYGYTF; cdr3_nt: TGTGCCAGCAGCCCCCGGGAGGCAGCATATGGCTACACCTTC